These T cell receptor beta chains were read from a single sample in a study of CD8 T cells in ankylosing spondylitis. TCRdb re-derived calls from the 5' RACE reads in MiXCR, one entry per CDR3 protein. The sample consists of hundreds of thousands of distinct CDR3 sequences, 10% to 15% of them appearing once. Sequenced: blood, either unsorted or a sorted T cell fraction (not recorded which). These receptors originate from a male donor with ankylosing spondylitis. CDR3s include the opening cysteine and the closing phenylalanine or tryptophan. Each record gives: V gene, J gene, CDR3 protein.

>TRBV5-1|TRBJ2-1
CASSLEAGPSYNEQFF
>TRBV5-1|TRBJ2-7
CASSQGPVSYEQYF
>TRBV20-1|TRBJ2-3
CSARAWSGSGTNTQYF
>TRBV7-2|TRBJ1-1
CASSFSRGSSTEAFF
>TRBV20-1|TRBJ2-2
CSARTQRPNTGELFF
>TRBV29-1|TRBJ2-1
CSVEDRYGSSYNEQFF
>TRBV6-5|TRBJ2-7
CASSYSFSGTFEEQYF
>TRBV6-2/TRBV6-3|TRBJ1-2
CASRPTATYGYTF
>TRBV20-1|TRBJ2-4
CSARDGRAADIQYF
>TRBV18|TRBJ1-3
CASSPRALSGNTIYF